A single sample is the source of the 30 T cell receptor beta chains below, sequenced in a study of identical twins (dated by TCRdb to 2016 to 2018). The method was 5' RACE. The sequencing machine was an Illumina HiSeq 2000. TCRdb itself trimmed the public reads at Q25 with fastp, ran MiXCR and retained productive beta chains. Duplicate CDR3 protein sequences are folded into a single record with the most common DNA and genes. Recorded for this sample are 750,000 to 950,000 distinct CDR3 sequences; 12% of them occurred a single time. The ten largest account for around 1.6% of the sample. These data also featured in a second study, about yellow fever vaccine responses in identical twins.

The sample consisted of PBMCs. Source of these receptors: a woman between 18 and 30 years old in good health.

V usage is TRBV7-2 and J usage is TRBJ2-7; 7 positions match TRBD1. Germline assignment: CDR1 SGHTA and CDR2 FQGNSA. The CDR3 covers 15 residues. The V gene end was trimmed by 5 bases and the J gene end by 7 bases; junction bases not matched to a gene: 14. The CDR3 DNA reads TGTGCCAGCAGCCCAGATCCCACAGGGGTGGGGGAGCAGTACTTC. It specifies CASSPDPTGVGEQYF.

The genes are TRBV9 and TRBJ2-3, with 7 bases identical to TRBD2. Per germline, CDR1 SGDLS and CDR2 YYNGEE. The CDR3 spans 14 residues. The J segment lost 6 bases and the V segment lost 4 bases, leaving 8 bases of the junction unmatched. CDR3 protein: CASSSPRGEDTQYF. As DNA, the CDR3 is TGTGCCAGCAGCTCCCCCCGGGGGGAGGATACGCAGTATTTT. The variable domain in full, completed from reference TRBV9 and TRBJ2-3, reads DSGVTQTPKHLITATGQRVTLRCSPRSGDLSVYWYQQSLDQGLQFLIQYYNGEERAKGNILERFSAQQFPDLHSELNLSSLELGDSALYFCASSSPRGEDTQYFGPGTRLTVL.

This clonotype was counted a few times. This chain connects TRBV29-1 to TRBJ2-1; D is uncertain. From germline, CDR1 is SQVTM and CDR2 ANQGSEA. The CDR3 spans 11 residues. V was clipped by 7 bases and J by 1 base, with 5 bases between them. The CDR3 region has the DNA TGCAGCGGATGGTCCTACAATGAGCAGTTCTTC. Translated, it gives CSGWSYNEQFF.

This clonotype was counted a few times. The chain employs TRBV7-2 and TRBJ1-2; weak D call: TRBD1 (6 bases). V was shortened by 2 bases and J by 7 bases, with 14 bases between the two germline ends. Germline CDR1 and CDR2: SGHTA and FQGNSA. The CDR3 runs to 14 residues. CDR3 amino acids: CASSLNRAVGGYTF. The DNA for the CDR3 is TGTGCCAGCAGCTTAAACAGGGCTGTGGGTGGCTACACCTTC.

V usage is TRBV6-1 and J usage is TRBJ1-6; 7 bases are shared with TRBD1. Germline V gives CDR1 MNHNS, CDR2 SASEGT. This CDR3 is 16 amino acids long. J was trimmed by 7 bases and V by 6 bases; bases with no gene match: 12. The CDR3 coding sequence is TGTGCCAGCAGGATAACAGGGGAGGGATGGAATTCACCCCTCCACTTT. It codes for CASRITGEGWNSPLHF.

This clonotype was counted at least ten times. The chain uses TRBV10-3 and TRBJ1-3, with a possible D match to TRBD1 (5 bases). Germline CDR1 ENHRY, CDR2 SYGVKD. The CDR3 has 15 residues. Between the trimmed V and J ends, which lost 3 bases and 4 bases, there was a span of 13 bases. The CDR3 reads CAISDRTSPGNTIYF. Written as DNA, the CDR3 is TGTGCCATCAGTGATCGGACAAGCCCGGGAAACACCATATATTTT.

Here the CDR3 reads CASTTWGGVNTGELFF. The CDR3 nucleotides read TGTGCCAGCACCACCTGGGGAGGGGTGAACACCGGGGAGCTGTTTTTT. J is TRBJ2-2 and V is TRBV7-2, with 7 bases that match TRBD2. J was trimmed by 1 base and V by 7 bases; bases with no gene match: 9. CDR3 size: 16 residues. Germline loops: CDR1 SGHTA, CDR2 FQGNSA.

This clonotype was seen a handful of times. The chain carries TRBV5-1 and TRBJ2-5, with D perhaps given as TRBD1 or TRBD2 (5 bases each). The V gene's germline CDR1 is SGHRS and CDR2 YFSETQ. The CDR3 totals 14 residues. The V and J ends lost 5 bases and 4 bases respectively, with 15 bases between them. CDR3 in DNA: TGCGCCAGCAGGGGACGGCAAGGGTTAGAGACCCAGTACTTC. Translating it yields CASRGRQGLETQYF.

The chain employs TRBV5-5 and TRBJ2-7, with D perhaps matching TRBD1 (5 bases). The CDR3 sequence is 17 residues long. Per the germline V gene, CDR1 is SGHKS and CDR2 is YYEKEE (reference sequence). V lost 3 bases to trimming and J lost 3 bases, with 22 bases between them. CDR3 region: CASSYESDSSFGYEQYV. CDR3 in DNA: TGTGCCAGCAGCTACGAGTCCGACAGTTCTTTCGGCTACGAGCAGTACGTC.

The genes are TRBV12-3 or TRBV12-4 and TRBJ2-3; the D gene could be TRBD1 or TRBD2 (5 bases each). Trimming took 3 bases from V and 3 from J, leaving 22 bases between them. CDR3 size: 18 residues. CDR3 residues: CASSFNSGRLGETDTQYF. For the CDR3, the DNA is TGTGCCAGCAGTTTTAATTCGGGAAGGCTAGGGGAAACAGATACGCAGTATTTT.

This clonotype turned up a few times. The chain is built from TRBV28 and TRBJ2-7; 11 bases align to TRBD1. V was clipped by 4 bases and J by 2 bases; unmatched bases: 4. CDR1 is MDHEN and CDR2 is SYDVKM in the germline V gene. The CDR3 runs to 15 residues. CDR3 sequence (DNA): TGTGCCAGCAGTTCGGGACAGGGGGGGACCTACGAGCAGTACGTC. This translates into CASSSGQGGTYEQYV.

The rearrangement joins TRBV7-7 to TRBJ2-1; D ambiguous. Trimming cost V 0 bases and J 0 bases, with 6 bases left between them. The CDR3 has 15 residues. CDR1 is SSHAT, CDR2 FNYEAQ, per germline (reference sequence). The CDR3 sequence is CASSLATDSYNEQFF. The CDR3 DNA is TGTGCCAGCAGCTTAGCAACAGACTCCTACAATGAGCAGTTCTTC.

In its sample, this clonotype was seen a few times. V usage is TRBV9 and J usage is TRBJ1-6, with unresolved D. Germline-derived CDR1 and CDR2 are SGDLS and YYNGEE. The CDR3 has 15 amino acids. Trimming pared 2 bases from V and 9 bases from J, leaving 15 bases between. The CDR3 bases are TGTGCCAGCAGCGTCGGACTCGGGTGGGGTTCACCCCTCCACTTT. As protein: CASSVGLGWGSPLHF.

This chain links TRBV27 with TRBJ2-3; perhaps TRBD1 as D (6 bases). The ends were cut back, 1 base at V and 1 base at J, with 15 bases in the middle. Looked up from germline, CDR1 is MNHEY and CDR2 is SMNVEV (reference sequence). This CDR3 has 17 residues. The DNA of the CDR3 is TGTGCCAGCAGTTTATACGGGTTGGACAGAGGCACAGATACGCAGTATTTT. Protein sequence: CASSLYGLDRGTDTQYF.

The rearrangement joins TRBV11-2 to TRBJ2-2; the D gene is possibly TRBD1 (5 bases). The CDR3 runs to 18 residues. Germline V CDR1 and CDR2: SGHAT, FQNNGV. Trimming pared 3 bases from V and 3 bases from J, leaving 20 bases between. CDR3 region: CASSFISVGPKYTGELFF. CDR3 DNA: TGTGCCAGCAGCTTCATATCAGTGGGGCCGAAGTACACCGGGGAGCTGTTTTTT.

This clonotype has just a few counts. The J gene is TRBJ2-7, the V gene TRBV20-1; weak D call: TRBD2 (6 bases). The V gene lost 4 bases and the J gene lost 2 bases, with 18 bases spanning the gap. Germline V gives CDR1 DFQATT, CDR2 SNEGSKA (reference sequence). This CDR3 spans 15 amino acids. The CDR3 bases are TGCAGTGCTATCCCAGGGCGGGGCACTCCCTACGAGCAGTACGTC. It encodes CSAIPGRGTPYEQYV.

This clonotype was observed a few times. The V gene is TRBV28, the J gene TRBJ2-1; 8 bases map to TRBD2. The V and J ends lost 6 bases and 8 bases, in that order; junction bases with no gene match: 18. CDR3 length: 17 residues. Per germline, CDR1 MDHEN and CDR2 SYDVKM. In nucleotides, the CDR3 is TGTGCCAGCAGGCCTCTGAGGGGAGCGGGAGATGTGGATGAGCAGTTCTTC. Its protein is CASRPLRGAGDVDEQFF.

This clonotype was observed many times. The chain recombines TRBV7-8 with TRBJ1-1; TRBD1 might be the D (6 bases). Germline V gives CDR1 SGHVS, CDR2 FQNEAQ. Trimming pared 5 bases from V and 1 base from J, leaving 8 bases between. The CDR3 is made up of 13 amino acids. The CDR3 protein is CASSVQGNTEAFF. CDR3 nucleotides: TGTGCCAGCAGCGTACAGGGGAACACTGAAGCTTTCTTT.

This sequence joins TRBV6-5 and TRBJ2-1, with D perhaps TRBD1 (5 bases). Germline V gene lookup returns CDR1 MNHEY and CDR2 SVGAGI. V lost 2 bases and J 8 bases, leaving 16 bases between the germline ends. This CDR3 has 15 amino acids. This CDR3 is CASSYGAGHIYEQFF. CDR3 sequence (DNA): TGTGCCAGCAGTTACGGGGCCGGACATATATATGAGCAGTTCTTC.

This clonotype was seen ten or more times. The genes are TRBV12-3 or TRBV12-4 and TRBJ2-3, with D unresolved. V dropped 2 bases and J dropped 2 bases, with 14 bases sitting between them. The CDR3 length is 16 residues. DNA of the CDR3: TGTGCCAGCAGTTTACGGCGGTCTGTTTCCACAGATACGCAGTATTTT. Translated: CASSLRRSVSTDTQYF.

This clonotype was observed a handful of times. The J gene is TRBJ1-1, the V gene TRBV7-9, with D uncertain. V lost 5 bases and J lost 1, with 14 bases in between. Germline CDR1 SEHNR, CDR2 FQNEAQ (reference sequence). There are 15 residues in the CDR3. Here the CDR3 DNA reads TGTGCCAGCAGCCCCCGGGTATTGCAGAACACTGAAGCTTTCTTT. Its translation: CASSPRVLQNTEAFF.

This clonotype was detected only a few times. This rearrangement joins TRBV12-3 or TRBV12-4 to TRBJ2-7, with 7 positions matching TRBD2. CDR3 length equals 16 residues. Losses at the gene ends were 2 bases for V and 2 bases for J; bases not matched to a gene: 9. The CDR3 DNA reads as TGTGCCAGCAGTTTATTTAGCGGGCTAAAGCCCTACGAGCAGTACTTC. Translated, it gives CASSLFSGLKPYEQYF.

The V call is TRBV28, the J call TRBJ1-1; D uncertain. V shed 5 bases and J shed 7 bases, with 5 bases lying between them. The germline V gene encodes CDR1 MDHEN and CDR2 SYDVKM. This CDR3 contains 10 residues. The CDR3 DNA is TGTGCCAGCAGTCGGCTTGAAGCTTTCTTT. It is translated as CASSRLEAFF. The full variable domain, with the rest looked up from reference TRBV28 and TRBJ1-1, is DVKVTQSSRYLVKRTGEKVFLECVQDMDHENMFWYRQDPGLGLRLIYFSYDVKMKEKGDIPEGYSVSREKKERFSLILESASTNQTSMYLCASSRLEAFFGQGTRLTVV.

The sample holds a few counts of this clonotype. This chain links TRBV12-3 or TRBV12-4 with TRBJ1-1, with unresolved D. Trimming cost V 10 bases and J 2 bases, with 17 bases left between them. The CDR3 has 14 amino acids. CDR3 coding DNA: TGTGCCACTACCCCCTCGGGCCGCAACACTGAAGCTTTCTTT. Protein sequence: CATTPSGRNTEAFF.

The rearrangement links TRBV3-1 to TRBJ2-7; no clear D. Deletions cut 5 bases from V and 2 bases from J, with 19 bases between. Germline V gene sequence: CDR1 LGHDT, CDR2 YNNKEL (reference sequence). The CDR3 has 16 residues. CDR3 sequence: CASSGPSSGSAYEQYF. As DNA, the CDR3 is TGTGCCAGCAGCGGACCATCCAGTGGTAGTGCCTACGAGCAGTACTTC.

The chain recombines TRBV20-1 with TRBJ1-5, with D uncertain. The CDR3 length is 12 residues. V gave up 5 bases and J gave up 5 bases, with 10 bases separating them. Germline V gives CDR1 DFQATT, CDR2 SNEGSKA (reference sequence). CDR3 DNA sequence: TGCAGTGCTCTTCCCCCGGATCAGCCCCAGCATTTT. The encoded protein is CSALPPDQPQHF.

This clonotype was picked up a small number of times. J is TRBJ2-1 and V is TRBV14; a possible D gene is TRBD2 (6 bases). Trimming removed 0 bases at V and 9 bases at J, with 21 bases between. The germline CDR1 and CDR2 sequences are SGHDN and FVKESK. This CDR3 has 17 amino acids. CDR3 nucleotide sequence: TGTGCCAGCAGCCAAGATAGTGTTCGACTAGGGTACGGTGAGCAGTTCTTC. Encoded protein: CASSQDSVRLGYGEQFF.

The chain recombines TRBV6-4 with TRBJ2-2, with D possibly being TRBD1 (6 bases). The ends were cut back, 8 bases at V and 3 bases at J, with 10 bases in the middle. The CDR3 totals 13 residues. Germline CDR1 reads MRHNA; CDR2 reads SNTAGT. The CDR3 DNA reads as TGTGCCAGCCGCGGACAGTACACCGGGGAGCTGTTTTTT. Translating it yields CASRGQYTGELFF.

This clonotype was found many times. This chain's CDR3 is CASSQVIHPYNEQFF. CDR3 DNA: TGCGCCAGCAGCCAAGTAATACACCCCTACAATGAGCAGTTCTTC. V and J are TRBV4-1 and TRBJ2-1; D gene ambiguous. Germline V gives CDR1 MGHRA, CDR2 YSYEKL. The CDR3 totals 15 residues. V was clipped by 1 base and J by 2 bases, with 9 bases between them.

V usage is TRBV5-5 and J usage is TRBJ1-1, with D tentatively TRBD1 (5 bases). Germline-derived CDR1 and CDR2 are SGHKS and YYEKEE (reference sequence). This CDR3 is built from 15 residues. The V and J ends lost 1 base and 1 base respectively, with 11 bases between them. CDR3 sequence reads: CASSLLGRANTEAFF. CDR3 nucleotides: TGTGCCAGCAGCTTGCTCGGCAGGGCGAACACTGAAGCTTTCTTT. Filled out from reference TRBV5-5 and TRBJ1-1, the complete variable domain reads DAGVTQSPTHLIKTRGQQVTLRCSPISGHKSVSWYQQVLGQGPQFIFQYYEKEERGRGNFPDRFSARQFPNYSSELNVNALLLGDSALYLCASSLLGRANTEAFFGQGTRLTVV.